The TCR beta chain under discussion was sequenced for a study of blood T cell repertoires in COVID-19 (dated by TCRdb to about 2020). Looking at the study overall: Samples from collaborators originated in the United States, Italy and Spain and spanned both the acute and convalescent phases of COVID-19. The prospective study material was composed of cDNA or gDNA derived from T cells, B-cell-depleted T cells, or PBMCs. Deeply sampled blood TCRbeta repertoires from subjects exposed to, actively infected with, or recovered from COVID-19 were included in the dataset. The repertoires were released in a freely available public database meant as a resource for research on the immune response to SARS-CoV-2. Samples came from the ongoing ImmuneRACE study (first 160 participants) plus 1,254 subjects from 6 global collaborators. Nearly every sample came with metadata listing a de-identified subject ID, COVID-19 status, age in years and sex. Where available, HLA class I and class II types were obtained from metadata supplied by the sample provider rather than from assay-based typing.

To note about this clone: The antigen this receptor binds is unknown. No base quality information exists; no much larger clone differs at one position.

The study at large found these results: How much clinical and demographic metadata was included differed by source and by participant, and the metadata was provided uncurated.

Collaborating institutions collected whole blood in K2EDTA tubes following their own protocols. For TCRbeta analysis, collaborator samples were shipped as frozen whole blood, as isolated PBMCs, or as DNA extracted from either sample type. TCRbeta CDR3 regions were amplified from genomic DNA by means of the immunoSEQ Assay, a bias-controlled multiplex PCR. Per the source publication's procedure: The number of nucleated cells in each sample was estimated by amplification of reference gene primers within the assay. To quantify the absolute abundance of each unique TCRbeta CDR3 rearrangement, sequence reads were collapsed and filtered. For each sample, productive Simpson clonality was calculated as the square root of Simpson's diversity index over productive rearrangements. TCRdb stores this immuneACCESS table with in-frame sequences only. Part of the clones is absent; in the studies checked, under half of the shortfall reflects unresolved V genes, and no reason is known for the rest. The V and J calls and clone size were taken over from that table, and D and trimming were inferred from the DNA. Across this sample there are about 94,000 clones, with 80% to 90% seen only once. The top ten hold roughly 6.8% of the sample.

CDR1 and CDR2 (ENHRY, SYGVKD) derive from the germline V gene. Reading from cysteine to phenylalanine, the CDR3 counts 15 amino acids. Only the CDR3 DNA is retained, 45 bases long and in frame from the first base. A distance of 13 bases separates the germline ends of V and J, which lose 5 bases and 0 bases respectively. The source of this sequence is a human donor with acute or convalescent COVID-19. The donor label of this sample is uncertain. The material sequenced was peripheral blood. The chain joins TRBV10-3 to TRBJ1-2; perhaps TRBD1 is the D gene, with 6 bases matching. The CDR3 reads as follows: CAISRDRPANYGYTF. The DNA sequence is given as TGTGCCATCAGTAGAGACAGGCCAGCTAACTATGGCTACACCTTC.